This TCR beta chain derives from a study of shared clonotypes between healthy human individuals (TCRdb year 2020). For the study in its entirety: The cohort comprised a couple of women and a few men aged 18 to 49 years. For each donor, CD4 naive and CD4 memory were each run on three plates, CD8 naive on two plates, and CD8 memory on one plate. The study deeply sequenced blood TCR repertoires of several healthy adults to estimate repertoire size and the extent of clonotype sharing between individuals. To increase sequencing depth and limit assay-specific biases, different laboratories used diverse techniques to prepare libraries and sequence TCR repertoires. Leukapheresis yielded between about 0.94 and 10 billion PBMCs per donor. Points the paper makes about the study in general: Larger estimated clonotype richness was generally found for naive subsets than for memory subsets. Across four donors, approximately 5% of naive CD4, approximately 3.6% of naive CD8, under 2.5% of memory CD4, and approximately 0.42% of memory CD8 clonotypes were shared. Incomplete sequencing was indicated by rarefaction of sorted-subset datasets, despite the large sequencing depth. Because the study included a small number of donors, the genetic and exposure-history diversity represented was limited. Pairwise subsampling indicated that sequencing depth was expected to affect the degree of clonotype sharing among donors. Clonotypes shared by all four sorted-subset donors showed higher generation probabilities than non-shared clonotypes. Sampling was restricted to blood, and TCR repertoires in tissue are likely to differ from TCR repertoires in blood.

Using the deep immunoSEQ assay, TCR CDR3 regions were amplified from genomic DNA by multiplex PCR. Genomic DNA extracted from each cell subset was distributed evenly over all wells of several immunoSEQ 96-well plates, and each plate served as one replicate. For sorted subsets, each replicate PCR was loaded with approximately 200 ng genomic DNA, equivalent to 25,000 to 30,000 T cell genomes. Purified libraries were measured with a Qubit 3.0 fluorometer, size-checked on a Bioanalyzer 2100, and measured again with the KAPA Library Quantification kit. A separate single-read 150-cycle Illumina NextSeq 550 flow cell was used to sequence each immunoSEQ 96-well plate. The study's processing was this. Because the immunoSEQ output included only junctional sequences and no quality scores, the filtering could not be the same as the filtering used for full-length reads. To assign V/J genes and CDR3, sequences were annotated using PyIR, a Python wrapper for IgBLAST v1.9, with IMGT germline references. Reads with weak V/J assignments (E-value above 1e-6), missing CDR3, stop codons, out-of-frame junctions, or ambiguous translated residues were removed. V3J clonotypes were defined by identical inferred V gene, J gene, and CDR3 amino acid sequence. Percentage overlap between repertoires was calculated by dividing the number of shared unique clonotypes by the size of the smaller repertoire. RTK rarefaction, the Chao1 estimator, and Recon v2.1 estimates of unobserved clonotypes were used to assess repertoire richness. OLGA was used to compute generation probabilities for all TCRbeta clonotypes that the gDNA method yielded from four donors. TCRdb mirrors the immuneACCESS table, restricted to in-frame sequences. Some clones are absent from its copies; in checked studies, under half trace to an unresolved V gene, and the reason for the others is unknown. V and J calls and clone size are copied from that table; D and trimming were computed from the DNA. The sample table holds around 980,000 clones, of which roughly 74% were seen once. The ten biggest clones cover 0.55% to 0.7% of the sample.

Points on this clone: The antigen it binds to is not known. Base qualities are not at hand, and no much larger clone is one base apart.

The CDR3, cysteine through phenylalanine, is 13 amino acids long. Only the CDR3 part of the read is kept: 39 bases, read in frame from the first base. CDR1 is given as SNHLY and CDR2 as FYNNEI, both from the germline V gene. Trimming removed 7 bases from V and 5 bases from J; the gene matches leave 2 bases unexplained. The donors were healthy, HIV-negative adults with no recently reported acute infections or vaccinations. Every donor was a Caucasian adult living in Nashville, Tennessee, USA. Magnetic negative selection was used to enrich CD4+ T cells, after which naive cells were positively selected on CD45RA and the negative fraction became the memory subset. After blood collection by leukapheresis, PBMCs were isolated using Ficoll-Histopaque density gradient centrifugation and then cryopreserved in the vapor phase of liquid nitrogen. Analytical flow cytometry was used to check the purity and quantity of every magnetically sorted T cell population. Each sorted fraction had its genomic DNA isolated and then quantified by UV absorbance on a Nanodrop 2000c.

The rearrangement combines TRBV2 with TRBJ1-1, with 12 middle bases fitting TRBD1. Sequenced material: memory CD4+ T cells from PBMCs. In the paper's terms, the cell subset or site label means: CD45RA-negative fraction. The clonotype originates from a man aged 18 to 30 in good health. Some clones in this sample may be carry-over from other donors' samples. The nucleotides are TGTGCCAGCAAGGGACAGGGGGCAACTGAAGCTTTCTTT. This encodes CASKGQGATEAFF.